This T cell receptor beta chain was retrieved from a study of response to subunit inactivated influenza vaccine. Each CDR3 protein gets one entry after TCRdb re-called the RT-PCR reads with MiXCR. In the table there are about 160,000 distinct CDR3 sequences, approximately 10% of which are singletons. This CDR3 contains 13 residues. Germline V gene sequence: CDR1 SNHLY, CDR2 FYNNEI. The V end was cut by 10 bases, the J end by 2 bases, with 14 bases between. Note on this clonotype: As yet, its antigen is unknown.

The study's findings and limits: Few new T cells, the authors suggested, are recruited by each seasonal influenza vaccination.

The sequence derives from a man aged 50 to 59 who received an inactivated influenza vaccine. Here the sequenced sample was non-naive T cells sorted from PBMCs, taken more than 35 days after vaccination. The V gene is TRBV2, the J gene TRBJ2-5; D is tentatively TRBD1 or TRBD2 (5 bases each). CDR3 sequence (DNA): TGTGCCACCAAGAGGGGCGAACAAGAGACCCAGTACTTC. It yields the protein CATKRGEQETQYF.